This T cell receptor (beta chain) was sequenced for a study of shared clonotypes between healthy human individuals. Whole-study context: Samples came from two female and a few male donors aged 18 to 49.

Here immunoSEQ multiplex PCR was the method, and the copy in TCRdb shows in-frame clones only, minus some. The sample comprises around 2,000,000 clones, about 92% of which are singletons, and roughly 1.8% rests with the top ten. Naive CD8 cells were CD45RO-negative, positively selected for CCR7, excluding terminally differentiated effector memory CD45RA+ cells. Germline V gene sequence: CDR1 MNHEY, CDR2 SMNVEV (reference sequence). Losses at the gene ends were 5 bases for V and 3 bases for J; bases not matched to a gene: 7. The CDR3 is made up of 15 amino acids. This sequence originates from a man younger than 35 in good health. Some clones in this sample may be carry-over from other donors' samples. Material: naive CD8+ T cells from PBMCs. This chain connects TRBV27 to TRBJ2-5; 9 bases align to TRBD2. In nucleotides, the CDR3 is TGTGCCAGCAGTCTGGGACTAGCATCGGAAGAGACCCAGTACTTC. Translating gives CASSLGLASEETQYF.